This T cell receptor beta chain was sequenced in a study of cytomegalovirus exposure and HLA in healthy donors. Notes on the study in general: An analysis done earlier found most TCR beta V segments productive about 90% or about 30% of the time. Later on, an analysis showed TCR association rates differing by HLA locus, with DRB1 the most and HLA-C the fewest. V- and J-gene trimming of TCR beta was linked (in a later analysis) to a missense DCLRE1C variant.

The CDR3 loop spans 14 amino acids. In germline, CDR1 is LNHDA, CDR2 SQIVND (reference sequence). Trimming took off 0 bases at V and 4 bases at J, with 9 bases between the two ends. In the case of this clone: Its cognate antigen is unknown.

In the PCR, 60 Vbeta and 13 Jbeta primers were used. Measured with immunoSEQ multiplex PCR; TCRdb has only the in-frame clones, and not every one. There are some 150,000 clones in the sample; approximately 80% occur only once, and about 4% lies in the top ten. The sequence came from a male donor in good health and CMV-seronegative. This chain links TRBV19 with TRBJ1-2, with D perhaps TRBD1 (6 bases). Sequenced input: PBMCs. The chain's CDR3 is CASSIDRRGYGYTF. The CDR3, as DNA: TGTGCCAGTAGTATAGATCGCAGGGGCTATGGCTACACCTTC.